The next 21 T cell receptor beta chains were all read from a single sample in a study of blood T cell repertoires in COVID-19. Repertoires were generated with immunoSEQ multiplex PCR, while TCRdb's copy carries only in-frame clones and drops some. The sample yields about 280,000 clones, about 85% seen once. Sequenced: peripheral blood. These receptors came from a woman aged 45-60 years who had recovered from COVID-19.

The gene calls are TRBV29-1 and TRBJ2-1, with 7 bases lining up with TRBD1. The CDR3 runs to 16 residues. From germline, CDR1 is SQVTM and CDR2 ANQGSEA. Trimming at V came to 0 bases and at J to 7 bases, leaving 12 bases not matched to a gene. CDR3 nucleotides: TGCAGCGTTGAAGATGGGACAGCTTTCGGTAGGAATGAGCAGTTCTTC. This gives the protein CSVEDGTAFGRNEQFF.

This rearrangement joins TRBV30 to TRBJ2-7, with D perhaps TRBD2 (5 bases). The CDR3 loop spans 11 amino acids. V was cut by 1 base and J by 4 bases, with 5 bases left in between. The germline gives CDR1 GTSNPN, CDR2 SVGIG (reference sequence). CDR3 DNA sequence: TGTGCCTGGAGTGGGACTTACGAGCAGTACTTC. Its protein is CAWSGTYEQYF.

This clone came up a few times. V usage is TRBV4-3 and J usage is TRBJ2-2; TRBD1 is a possible D gene (5 bases). This CDR3 is built from 16 residues. CDR1 and CDR2 from the germline V gene are LGHNA and YSLEER. V was shortened by 0 bases and J by 5 bases, with 13 bases between the two germline ends. CDR3 in DNA: TGCGCCAGCAGCCAAGAACGAGACAGTGGAACCGGGGAGCTGTTTTTT. Residues: CASSQERDSGTGELFF.

The rearrangement uses TRBV11-2 and TRBJ2-2, with 14 bases that match TRBD2. The CDR3 spans 17 residues. V shed 4 bases, J shed 5 bases, and the junction held 6 bases outside the gene matches. The V gene's germline CDR1 is SGHAT and CDR2 FQNNGV. CDR3 sequence reads: CASSSRLAGGGTGELFF. The DNA for the CDR3 is TGTGCCAGCAGCTCTAGACTAGCGGGAGGGGGGACCGGGGAGCTGTTTTTT. Full variable domain (rest looked up from reference TRBV11-2 and TRBJ2-2): EAGVAQSPRYKIIEKRQSVAFWCNPISGHATLYWYQQILGQGPKLLIQFQNNGVVDDSQLPKDRFSAERLKGVDSTLKIQPAKLEDSAVYLCASSSRLAGGGTGELFFGEGSRLTVL.

This clone was detected once. The chain links TRBV7-2 to TRBJ2-7; no reliable D call. Germline V CDR1 and CDR2: SGHTA, FQGNSA. V shed 0 bases and J shed 0 bases, with 6 bases lying between them. The CDR3 spans 14 residues. The CDR3 region has the DNA TGTGCCAGCAGCTTAGCACACAACTCCTACGAGCAGTACTTC. Residues: CASSLAHNSYEQYF.

The chain carries TRBV27 and TRBJ2-5; D is possibly TRBD1 (5 bases). The length of the CDR3 is 15 residues. Germline V lookup: CDR1 MNHEY, CDR2 SMNVEV (reference sequence). The ends were cut back, 7 bases at V and 5 bases at J, with 20 bases in the middle. In nucleotides, the CDR3 is TGTGCCAGCAATCATTACCCTGGGGCTCGGGAGACCCAGTACTTC. It translates to CASNHYPGARETQYF.

This chain uses TRBV11-2 with TRBJ2-2, with no clear D. The CDR3 has 14 amino acids. Trimming took 0 bases from V and 4 from J, leaving 6 bases between them. The V gene's germline CDR1 is SGHAT and CDR2 FQNNGV. CDR3 region: CASSLDLRTGELFF. The CDR3 DNA follows: TGTGCCAGCAGCTTAGATCTTCGCACCGGGGAGCTGTTTTTT.

The CDR3 protein is CASSPKQVPLLPGNTIYF. CDR3 nucleotide sequence: TGTGCCAGCTCACCAAAGCAAGTCCCCCTGCTCCCTGGAAACACCATATATTTT. V and J are TRBV18 and TRBJ1-3; D is uncertain. CDR1 is KGHSH, CDR2 LQKENI, per germline. This CDR3 region has 18 residues. The V end was cut by 2 bases, the J end by 2 bases, with 19 bases between. The full variable domain, completed using reference TRBV18 and TRBJ1-3, is NAGVMQNPRHLVRRRGQEARLRCSPMKGHSHVYWYRQLPEEGLKFMVYLQKENIIDESGMPKERFSAEFPKEGPSILRIQQVVRGDSAAYFCASSPKQVPLLPGNTIYFGEGSWLTVV.

CDR3 amino acids: CASSPQVVNTEAFF. The DNA for the CDR3 is TGTGCCAGCAGCCCCCAGGTTGTGAACACTGAAGCTTTCTTT. This chain uses TRBV9 with TRBJ1-1; D gene unclear. V dropped 4 bases and J dropped 0 bases, with 10 bases sitting between them. Germline values: CDR1 SGDLS, CDR2 YYNGEE. The CDR3 extends over 14 amino acids.

This clone has a single count. The gene calls are TRBV18 and TRBJ2-7; unclear D gene. Germline V gene sequence: CDR1 KGHSH, CDR2 LQKENI. V was clipped by 2 bases and J by 5 bases, with 13 bases between them. The CDR3 has 14 amino acids. The CDR3 is CASSPGRSWDEQYF. CDR3 sequence (DNA): TGTGCCAGCTCACCAGGGCGATCTTGGGACGAGCAGTACTTC.

The chain links TRBV5-1 to TRBJ1-4; 12 bases map to TRBD1. This CDR3 is 17 amino acids long. The V segment lost 2 bases and the J segment 13 bases; nucleotides outside the gene matches: 15. The germline gives CDR1 SGHRS, CDR2 YFSETQ. Here the CDR3 reads CASSFEGGTGGRFGLFF. CDR3 nucleotides: TGCGCCAGCAGCTTTGAGGGCGGGACAGGGGGCCGTTTTGGACTGTTTTTT.

The V and J genes are TRBV19 and TRBJ2-7; 9 bases are a match to TRBD1. The CDR3 has 15 residues. CDR1 and CDR2 (germline): LNHDA, SQIVND (reference sequence). J lost 2 bases, V lost 7 bases, and 9 bases had no gene match. The CDR3 nucleotides are TGTGCCAGTATGACGTGGACAGGGGCTACCTACGAGCAGTACTTC. Translated, it gives CASMTWTGATYEQYF.

The chain uses TRBV30 and TRBJ1-3; a weak D match, TRBD1 (5 bases). CDR3 length: 16 residues. Germline V lookup: CDR1 GTSNPN, CDR2 SVGIG (reference sequence). Trimming cost V 2 bases and J 0 bases, with 14 bases left between them. CDR3 amino acids: CAWSTRQFHSGNTIYF. In nucleotides, the CDR3 is TGTGCCTGGAGTACTCGACAGTTCCACTCTGGAAACACCATATATTTT.

The chain uses TRBV5-1 and TRBJ2-2; possibly TRBD1 for D (5 bases). V was clipped by 6 bases and J by 1 base, with 7 bases between them. From germline, CDR1 is SGHRS and CDR2 YFSETQ. This CDR3 spans 13 amino acids. The CDR3 loop reads CASKRGNTGELFF. In nucleotides, the CDR3 is TGCGCCAGCAAAAGGGGGAACACCGGGGAGCTGTTTTTT.

This sequence joins TRBV6-4 and TRBJ2-2, with D possibly being TRBD1 (6 bases). Per the germline V gene, CDR1 is MRHNA and CDR2 is SNTAGT. V dropped 6 bases and J dropped 7 bases, with 18 bases sitting between them. The CDR3 runs 15 residues. This CDR3 is CASRRRTGRGGELFF. CDR3 coding DNA: TGTGCCAGCAGACGAAGAACAGGGAGAGGCGGGGAGCTGTTTTTT.

The chain has TRBV7-6 and TRBJ2-7; tentatively, D is TRBD2 (5 bases). Deletions cut 4 bases from V and 3 bases from J, with 22 bases between. The CDR3 runs 17 residues. Germline lookup yields CDR1 SGHVS and CDR2 FNYEAQ. In nucleotides, the CDR3 is TGTGCCAGCAGCTCCCTGCGTGGGCGCGGAGGACTCTACGAGCAGTACTTC. Its protein product is CASSSLRGRGGLYEQYF.

This clone was found a few times. The V gene is TRBV28, the J gene TRBJ1-2; unclear D gene. The V gene lost 7 bases and the J gene lost 4 bases, with 22 bases spanning the gap. The CDR3 loop spans 16 amino acids. Germline CDR1 and CDR2: MDHEN and SYDVKM. CDR3 sequence (DNA): TGTGCCAGCACCTCCCCCGGGGTGAGATTCACCTATGGCTACACCTTC. The encoded protein is CASTSPGVRFTYGYTF.

The chain is built from TRBV28 and TRBJ1-1, with TRBD1 matching 9 bases. Germline CDR1 MDHEN, CDR2 SYDVKM. The CDR3 covers 17 residues. V shed 3 bases and J 1 base; nucleotides not matched to a gene: 9. CDR3 loop: CASSLWGQGTPNTEAFF. CDR3 sequence (DNA): TGTGCCAGCAGTTTGTGGGGACAGGGAACACCGAACACTGAAGCTTTCTTT.

V is TRBV2 and J is TRBJ1-1; 9 bases line up with TRBD1. From germline, CDR1 is SNHLY and CDR2 FYNNEI. V lost 6 bases, J lost 0 bases, and 17 bases stayed unmatched. The CDR3 runs to 19 residues. The CDR3 DNA sequence: TGTGCCAGCAGGGCCGGGAGCCAGACAGGGGGGAACCTGAACACTGAAGCTTTCTTT. Amino acids: CASRAGSQTGGNLNTEAFF. Full variable domain (rest looked up from reference TRBV2 and TRBJ1-1): EPEVTQTPSHQVTQMGQEVILRCVPISNHLYFYWYRQILGQKVEFLVSFYNNEISEKSEIFDDQFSVERPDGSNFTLKIRSTKLEDSAMYFCASRAGSQTGGNLNTEAFFGQGTRLTVV.

The J gene is TRBJ1-6, the V gene TRBV27; tentatively, D is TRBD1 (6 bases). Trimming removed 6 bases at V and 6 bases at J, with 12 bases between. Germline V CDR1 and CDR2: MNHEY, SMNVEV (reference sequence). The CDR3 sequence is 14 residues long. The CDR3 protein is CASSGNRANSPLHF. The CDR3 coding sequence is TGTGCCAGCAGCGGTAACAGGGCTAATTCACCCCTCCACTTT.

Comment on this clone: Other DNA sequences in this specimen translate into the identical CDR3. The chain is built from TRBV10-3 and TRBJ2-7, with 8 positions matching TRBD1. CDR1 is ENHRY and CDR2 is SYGVKD in the germline V gene. The CDR3 runs to 14 residues. V dropped 2 bases and J dropped 2; count of bases not matched to a gene: 2. Written as DNA, the CDR3 is TGTGCCATCAGTGAGGGACAGGGTACCTACGAGCAGTACTTC. Protein product: CAISEGQGTYEQYF.